Below are 12 T cell receptor beta chains sequenced from a single sample in a study of tumor and adjacent non-tumor tissue in lung cancer. No cell sorting was done before RNA was extracted from the tissue. The library came from three nested PCR rounds adapted from ARM-PCR protocols. Each CDR3 protein is one row after TCRdb ran MiXCR on the multiplex PCR reads. The sample yields around 210,000 distinct CDR3 sequences, about 76% seen once. Sequencing used lung tumor tissue. Receptors originate from a man in his sixties with non-small cell lung cancer.

Details on this clonotype: At one boundary the junction diverges from the germline segment, which might be a read error. The genes are TRBV20-1 and TRBJ2-7; D tentatively fits TRBD1 or TRBD2 (5 bases each). The germline CDR1 and CDR2 sequences are DFQATT and SNEGSKA (reference sequence). The CDR3 has 13 residues. The DNA for the CDR3 is TGTAGTGTTAGCGCTGTAGGGGCTGGAGAGCAGTACTTC. Translating gives CSVSAVGAGEQYF.

Concerning this clonotype: The junction and the germline gene differ at one end; a read error may be behind it. The chain links TRBV6-2 or TRBV6-3 to TRBJ2-2; possibly TRBD2 for D (5 bases). There are 16 residues in the CDR3. The V gene's germline CDR1 is MNHEY and CDR2 SVGEGT. This chain's CDR3 is CVSSPPWERRTGELFF. For the CDR3, the DNA is TGTGTCAGCAGTCCCCCCTGGGAGAGACGAACCGGTGAGCTGTTTTTT.

Regarding this clonotype: Sequence at one end of the junction differs from germline and may be a read error. V usage is TRBV5-1 and J usage is TRBJ2-1; 12 nucleotides line up with TRBD2. The CDR3 contains 16 residues. CDR1 is SGHRS and CDR2 is YFSETQ in the germline V gene. Written as DNA, the CDR3 is TGCACCAGCAGCTTGGCCGCTAGCGGGAGGGCTATTGAGCAGTTCTTC. It codes for CTSSLAASGRAIEQFF.

For this clonotype: At one boundary the junction diverges from the germline segment, which might be a read error. The chain links TRBV29-1 to TRBJ1-2; D unresolved. Germline CDR1 and CDR2: SQVTM and ANQGSEA. This CDR3 region has 13 residues. The CDR3 spells CSIDPQTNYEYTF. CDR3 in DNA: TGCAGCATTGACCCTCAGACAAACTATGAGTACACCTTC.

Comments on this clonotype: In this CDR3 the conserved last residue, phenylalanine or tryptophan, is missing, so a read error is likely. J is TRBJ2-5 and V is TRBV11-2; no definite D call. Germline V gene sequence: CDR1 SGHAT, CDR2 FQNNGV. The length of the CDR3 is 14 residues. The CDR3 reads CVSSPATDQETQYI. The CDR3 DNA reads as TGTGTCAGCAGCCCCGCGACGGACCAAGAGACGCAGTACATC.

This chain connects TRBV20-1 to TRBJ2-5, with 9 bases fitting TRBD2. Germline trimming cut 0 bases from V and 7 bases from J; bases unmatched to any gene: 9. The CDR3 is 15 amino acids. Per the germline V gene, CDR1 is DFQATT and CDR2 is SNEGSKA (reference sequence). CDR3 coding DNA: TGCAGTGCTAGAGAGGCGATAGCGGGAGCAGGGACCCAGTACTTC. Its protein is CSAREAIAGAGTQYF.

As to this clonotype: Germline and junction disagree at one end, which may indicate a read error. The CDR3 DNA is TGCGCCAGCAGCGCTCGGACAGGGGGCTTTGGCCACACCTTC. Amino acids: CASSARTGGFGHTF. This chain uses TRBV10-2 with TRBJ1-2; the match to TRBD1 covers 11 bases. Germline assignment: CDR1 WSHSY and CDR2 SAAADI. This CDR3 has 14 residues.

The rearrangement joins TRBV11-2 to TRBJ1-2; the D gene is possibly TRBD1 (6 bases). The CDR3 runs to 14 residues. Germline-derived CDR1 and CDR2 are SGHAT and FQNNGV. V was shortened by 5 bases and J by 5 bases, with 15 bases between the two germline ends. CDR3 nucleotides: TGTGCCAGCAGCCACCCGGGGGCGAAATATGGCTACACCTTC. It translates to CASSHPGAKYGYTF. Variable domain in full (rest from reference TRBV11-2 and TRBJ1-2): EAGVAQSPRYKIIEKRQSVAFWCNPISGHATLYWYQQILGQGPKLLIQFQNNGVVDDSQLPKDRFSAERLKGVDSTLKIQPAKLEDSAVYLCASSHPGAKYGYTFGSGTRLTVV.

A remark on this clonotype: A much larger clone lies a single base off, so this may be a read error. The rearrangement joins TRBV6-1 to TRBJ2-7; 10 bases agree with TRBD2. CDR1 and CDR2 from the germline V gene are MNHNS and SASEGT. Unmatched junction bases numbered 10, after V lost 7 bases and J lost 4 bases. This CDR3 spans 15 amino acids. CDR3 nucleotide sequence: TGTGCCAGCATTGAGTCCGGGACTAGCGCGTACGAGCAGTACTTC. Translated, it gives CASIESGTSAYEQYF.

Of note for this clonotype: The conserved closing phenylalanine or tryptophan is absent in this CDR3, likely reflecting a read error. The V call is TRBV6-5, the J call TRBJ2-3, with 7 positions matching TRBD2. This CDR3 has 15 residues. The germline gives CDR1 MNHEY, CDR2 SVGAGI. CDR3 DNA sequence: TGTACCAGCACCCGAGCGGGAAGGCCGTCAGATACGCAGTATTCT. This translates into CTSTRAGRPSDTQYS.

In the case of this clonotype: Mismatch with germline at one junction end may stem from a read error. CDR3: CGANWDTTYEQYF. DNA for the CDR3: TGCGGTGCCAACTGGGACACAACCTACGAGCAGTACTTC. This chain links TRBV20-1 with TRBJ2-7; D may be TRBD1 (6 bases). The CDR3 runs 13 residues. Germline CDR1 DFQATT, CDR2 SNEGSKA (reference sequence).

Turning to this clonotype: This CDR3 is missing its conserved last phenylalanine or tryptophan, likely due to a read error. The chain joins TRBV4-3 to TRBJ2-3, with D possibly TRBD2 on 6 matching bases. Germline V gives CDR1 LGHNA, CDR2 YSLEER. The CDR3 loop spans 17 amino acids. The V end was cut by 4 bases, the J end by 2 bases, with 19 bases between. The CDR3 spells CASSLLTSLTSTDTQYL. CDR3 DNA sequence: TGCGCCAGCAGCCTCCTGACTAGTCTCACTTCCACAGATACGCAGTATCTT.